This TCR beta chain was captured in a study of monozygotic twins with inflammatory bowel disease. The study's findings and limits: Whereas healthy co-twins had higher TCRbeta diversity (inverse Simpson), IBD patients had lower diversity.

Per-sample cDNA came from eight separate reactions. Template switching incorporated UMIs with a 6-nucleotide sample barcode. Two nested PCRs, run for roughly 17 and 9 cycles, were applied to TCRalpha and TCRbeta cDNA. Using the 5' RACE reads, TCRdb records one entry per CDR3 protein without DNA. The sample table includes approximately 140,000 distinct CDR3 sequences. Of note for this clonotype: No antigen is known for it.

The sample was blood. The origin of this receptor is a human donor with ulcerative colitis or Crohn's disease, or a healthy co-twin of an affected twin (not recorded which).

The CDR3 is CASSLRPGTGEWHEKLFF. The gene calls are TRBV4-1 and TRBJ1-4; the TCRdb D gene call, TRBD1, has no DNA to confirm it. The germline V gene has CDR1 MGHRA and CDR2 YSYEKL. This CDR3 is 18 amino acids long.